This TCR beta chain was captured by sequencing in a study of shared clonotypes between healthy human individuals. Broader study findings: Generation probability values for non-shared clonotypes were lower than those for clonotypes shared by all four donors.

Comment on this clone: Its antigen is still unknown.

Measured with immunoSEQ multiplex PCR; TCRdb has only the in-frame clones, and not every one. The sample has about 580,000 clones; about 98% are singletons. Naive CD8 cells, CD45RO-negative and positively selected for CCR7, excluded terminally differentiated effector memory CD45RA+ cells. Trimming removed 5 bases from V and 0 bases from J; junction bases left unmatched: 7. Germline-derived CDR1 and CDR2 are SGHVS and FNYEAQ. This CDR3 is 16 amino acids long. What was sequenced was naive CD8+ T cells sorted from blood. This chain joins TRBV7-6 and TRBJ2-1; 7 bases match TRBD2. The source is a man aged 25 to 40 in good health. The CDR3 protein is CASSGKASGSYNEQFF. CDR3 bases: TGTGCCAGCAGCGGTAAAGCTAGCGGCTCCTACAATGAGCAGTTCTTC.